Given below is one T cell receptor beta chain in context. A junction end diverges from the germline sequence, so it may reflect a read error. Here immunoSEQ multiplex PCR was the method, and the copy in TCRdb shows in-frame clones only, minus some. The sample has fewer than 55,000 clones, around 68% seen once. The data were obtained in a study of blood T cell repertoires in COVID-19. Germline loops: CDR1 SSHAT, CDR2 FNYEAQ (reference sequence). The CDR3 sequence is 15 residues long. The receptor comes from a woman aged 70-85 years with acute or convalescent COVID-19. The chain carries TRBV7-7 and TRBJ1-3; D is uncertain. The source material was peripheral blood. The CDR3 sequence is CASSLGTETGNTIYF. CDR3 sequence (DNA): TGTGCTAGCAGCTTAGGAACGGAGACTGGAAACACCATATATTTT.